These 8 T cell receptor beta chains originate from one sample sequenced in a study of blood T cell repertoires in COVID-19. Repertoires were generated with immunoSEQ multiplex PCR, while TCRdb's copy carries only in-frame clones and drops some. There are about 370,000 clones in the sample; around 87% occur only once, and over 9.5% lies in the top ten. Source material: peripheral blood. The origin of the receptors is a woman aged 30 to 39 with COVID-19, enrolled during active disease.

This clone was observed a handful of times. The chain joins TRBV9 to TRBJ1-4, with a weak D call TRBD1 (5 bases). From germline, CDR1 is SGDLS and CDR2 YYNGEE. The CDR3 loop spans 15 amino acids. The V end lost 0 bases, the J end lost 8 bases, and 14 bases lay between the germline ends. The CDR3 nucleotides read TGTGCCAGCAGCGTAGGGGTAGGGGCCGGGGAAAAACTGTTTTTT. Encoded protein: CASSVGVGAGEKLFF. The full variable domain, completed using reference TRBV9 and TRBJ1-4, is DSGVTQTPKHLITATGQRVTLRCSPRSGDLSVYWYQQSLDQGLQFLIQYYNGEERAKGNILERFSAQQFPDLHSELNLSSLELGDSALYFCASSVGVGAGEKLFFGSGTQLSVL.

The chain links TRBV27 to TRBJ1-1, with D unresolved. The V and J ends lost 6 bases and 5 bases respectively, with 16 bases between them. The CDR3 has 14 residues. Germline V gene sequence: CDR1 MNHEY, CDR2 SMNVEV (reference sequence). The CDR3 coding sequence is TGTGCCAGCAGCACCGCAACGGGGAGAACTGAAGCTTTCTTT. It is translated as CASSTATGRTEAFF.

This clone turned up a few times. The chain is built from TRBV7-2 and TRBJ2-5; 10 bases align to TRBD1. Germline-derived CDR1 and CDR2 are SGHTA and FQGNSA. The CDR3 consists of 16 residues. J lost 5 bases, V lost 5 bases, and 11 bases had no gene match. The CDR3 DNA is TGTGCCAGCAGCACCCGACAGGGGGCCGCGATGGAGACCCAGTACTTC. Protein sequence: CASSTRQGAAMETQYF.

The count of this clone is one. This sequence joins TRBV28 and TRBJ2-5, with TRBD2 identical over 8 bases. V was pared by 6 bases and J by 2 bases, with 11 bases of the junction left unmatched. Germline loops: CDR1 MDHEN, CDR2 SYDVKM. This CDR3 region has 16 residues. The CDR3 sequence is CASSFPSGGYQETQYF. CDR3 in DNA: TGTGCCAGCAGCTTCCCCTCGGGGGGGTATCAAGAGACCCAGTACTTC.

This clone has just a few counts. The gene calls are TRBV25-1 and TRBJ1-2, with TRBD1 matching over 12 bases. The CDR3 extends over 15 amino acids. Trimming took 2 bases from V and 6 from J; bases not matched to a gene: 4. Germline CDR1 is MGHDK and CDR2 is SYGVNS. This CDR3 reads CASSEAGTGGNGYTF. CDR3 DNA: TGTGCCAGCAGTGAAGCCGGGACAGGGGGCAATGGCTACACCTTC.

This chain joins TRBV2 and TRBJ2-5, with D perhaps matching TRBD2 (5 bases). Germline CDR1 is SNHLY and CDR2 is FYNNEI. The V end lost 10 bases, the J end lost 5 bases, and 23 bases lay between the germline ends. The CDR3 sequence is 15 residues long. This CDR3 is CATTSGGTSWETQYF. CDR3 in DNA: TGTGCCACCACTTCCGGAGGAACTAGTTGGGAGACCCAGTACTTC.

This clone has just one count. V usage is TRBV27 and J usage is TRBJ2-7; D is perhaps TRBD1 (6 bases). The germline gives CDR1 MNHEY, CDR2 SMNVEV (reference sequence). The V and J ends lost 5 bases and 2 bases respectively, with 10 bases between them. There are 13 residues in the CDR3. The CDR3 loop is CASSARTAYEQYF. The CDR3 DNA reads TGTGCCAGCAGTGCCAGGACAGCCTACGAGCAGTACTTC.

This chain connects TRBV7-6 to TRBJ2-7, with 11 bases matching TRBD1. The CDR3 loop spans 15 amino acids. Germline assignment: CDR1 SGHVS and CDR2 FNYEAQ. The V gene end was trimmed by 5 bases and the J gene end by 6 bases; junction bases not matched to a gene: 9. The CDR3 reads CASSRTGGALAEQYF. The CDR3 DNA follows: TGTGCCAGCAGCCGGACAGGGGGCGCTTTGGCCGAGCAGTACTTC.